Presented here are 3 T cell receptor beta chains from one specimen sequenced in a study of T cells expressing NK-cell markers. One entry per CDR3 protein, without DNA, is what TCRdb gives after re-calling the 5' RACE reads. The sample has over 250,000 distinct CDR3 sequences. Sequencing was carried out using blood T cells: a sorted CD56 or NKG2C T cell subset, CD4+ or CD8+ T cells, or bulk PBMC T cells (not recorded which). These receptors were collected from a woman aged 18-69 years in good health.

CDR3 region: CASSLDSSEAFF. This chain uses TRBV7-9 with TRBJ1-1. Looked up from germline, CDR1 is SEHNR and CDR2 is FQNEAQ (reference sequence). This CDR3 has 12 residues.

The chain is built from TRBV7-7 and TRBJ2-5; TCRdb outputs TRBD1, but without DNA this stays unchecked. Germline CDR1 reads SSHAT; CDR2 reads FNYEAQ (reference sequence). The CDR3 runs 14 residues. CDR3: CASSLTGTAETQYF.

V usage is TRBV7-8 and J usage is TRBJ1-4. The CDR3 spans 15 residues. In germline, CDR1 is SGHVS, CDR2 FQNEAQ. CDR3 amino acids: CASSSDQRRESELFF. The full variable domain, its missing parts supplied by reference TRBV7-8 and TRBJ1-4, is GAGVSQSPRYKVAKRGQDVALRCDPISGHVSLFWYQQALGQGPEFLTYFQNEAQLDKSGLPSDRFFAERPEGSVSTLKIQRTQQEDSAVYLCASSSDQRRESELFFGSGTQLSVL.